Below, 20 T cell receptor beta chains from the same sample are listed, as sequenced in a study of T cell changes during pregnancy in multiple sclerosis (dated by TCRdb to about 2019). Libraries were prepared through the immunoSEQ multiplex PCR assay. TCRdb mirrors the immuneACCESS table, restricted to in-frame sequences. Some clones are absent from its copies; in checked studies, under half trace to an unresolved V gene, and the reason for the others is unknown. Here the sample has approximately 50,000 clones; over 90% occur a single time. The leading ten clones occupy about 0.61% of the sample. Here the sequenced sample was CD4+ T cells from peripheral blood mononuclear cells, taken after pregnancy. The receptor set was obtained from a female donor in good health, enrolled as a control in a pregnancy study.

V and J are TRBV6-5 and TRBJ2-5; 9 nucleotides align to TRBD2. The CDR3 has 14 amino acids. Germline trimming cut 4 bases from V and 1 base from J; bases unmatched to any gene: 1. The V gene's germline CDR1 is MNHEY and CDR2 SVGAGI. CDR3 sequence: CASSLLAGQETQYF. CDR3 DNA sequence: TGTGCCAGCAGTTTACTAGCGGGCCAAGAGACCCAGTACTTC.

J is TRBJ2-2 and V is TRBV11-1; D ambiguous. This CDR3 has 12 residues. Germline values: CDR1 SGHAT, CDR2 FQDESV (reference sequence). The V gene lost 1 base and the J gene lost 8 bases, with 5 bases spanning the gap. The CDR3 here is CASSLDRGELFF. The CDR3 DNA follows: TGTGCCAGCAGCTTAGATAGAGGGGAGCTGTTTTTT.

The chain has TRBV2 and TRBJ2-2; tentatively, D is TRBD2 (6 bases). From germline, CDR1 is SNHLY and CDR2 FYNNEI. V was trimmed by 6 bases and J by 3 bases, leaving 8 bases between them. CDR3 length equals 13 residues. The CDR3 region has the DNA TGTGCCAGCAGCCGGGACTACACCGGGGAGCTGTTTTTT. This encodes CASSRDYTGELFF. The variable domain in full, completed from reference TRBV2 and TRBJ2-2, reads EPEVTQTPSHQVTQMGQEVILRCVPISNHLYFYWYRQILGQKVEFLVSFYNNEISEKSEIFDDQFSVERPDGSNFTLKIRSTKLEDSAMYFCASSRDYTGELFFGEGSRLTVL.

This clone was seen only once. The chain links TRBV10-3 to TRBJ1-1; D is ambiguous. CDR1 is ENHRY and CDR2 is SYGVKD in the germline V gene. The CDR3 consists of 12 residues. Trimming stripped 11 bases from V and 1 base from J, with 11 bases between. CDR3 bases: TGTGCCTCCCAACGGGGGAACACTGAAGCTTTCTTT. Amino acid sequence: CASQRGNTEAFF.

V usage is TRBV4-1 and J usage is TRBJ1-4; 7 nucleotides line up with TRBD1. CDR1 is MGHRA, CDR2 YSYEKL, per germline. CDR3 length: 18 residues. J gave up 0 bases and V 3 bases, and 10 bases lay outside the gene matches. The CDR3 nucleotides read TGCGCCAGCAGCCACAACCCGGACAGGAGAGCAACTAATGAAAAACTGTTTTTT. Protein product: CASSHNPDRRATNEKLFF.

The chain links TRBV28 to TRBJ2-7; 10 nucleotides align to TRBD2. The CDR3 spans 15 residues. Trimming cost V 11 bases and J 4 bases; bases outside gene matches: 14. Germline CDR1 reads MDHEN; CDR2 reads SYDVKM. The CDR3 region is CAGSRASGRIYEQYF. The CDR3 DNA reads as TGTGCCGGGTCCCGGGCTAGCGGGAGAATTTACGAGCAGTACTTC.

The V gene is TRBV7-9, the J gene TRBJ2-1, with TRBD2 matching over 8 bases. The CDR3 is 15 residues long. CDR1 and CDR2 (germline): SEHNR, FQNEAQ (reference sequence). V lost 0 bases to trimming and J lost 3 bases; unmatched junction nucleotides: 1. The CDR3 DNA follows: TGTGCCAGCAGCTTAGCTAGCGGGATCTACAATGAGCAGTTCTTC. Residues: CASSLASGIYNEQFF. The full variable domain, completed using reference TRBV7-9 and TRBJ2-1, is DTGVSQNPRHKITKRGQNVTFRCDPISEHNRLYWYRQTLGQGPEFLTYFQNEAQLEKSRLLSDRFSAERPKGSFSTLEIQRTEQGDSAMYLCASSLASGIYNEQFFGPGTRLTVL.

This clone was picked up a small number of times. V usage is TRBV9 and J usage is TRBJ1-1, with D possibly TRBD1 on 5 matching bases. Trimming cost V 4 bases and J 5 bases, with 15 bases left between them. CDR1 SGDLS and CDR2 YYNGEE come from the germline V gene. The CDR3 has 14 residues. CDR3 coding DNA: TGTGCCAGCAGCCTCCGGGCAGGGAGGACTGAAGCTTTCTTT. Residues: CASSLRAGRTEAFF. The full variable domain, with the rest looked up from reference TRBV9 and TRBJ1-1, is DSGVTQTPKHLITATGQRVTLRCSPRSGDLSVYWYQQSLDQGLQFLIQYYNGEERAKGNILERFSAQQFPDLHSELNLSSLELGDSALYFCASSLRAGRTEAFFGQGTRLTVV.

This rearrangement joins TRBV29-1 to TRBJ1-3; possibly TRBD1 for D (5 bases). CDR3 length equals 13 residues. Germline V CDR1 and CDR2: SQVTM, ANQGSEA. V lost 6 bases and J 2 bases, leaving 11 bases between the germline ends. The CDR3 nucleotides are TGCAGCGTCTCAGGGAACCCTGGAAACACCATATATTTT. Translation gives CSVSGNPGNTIYF.

This chain joins TRBV9 and TRBJ2-7, with D possibly matching TRBD2 (7 bases). Trimming removed 3 bases from V and 2 bases from J, with 15 bases in between. This CDR3 has 15 amino acids. Looked up from germline, CDR1 is SGDLS and CDR2 is YYNGEE. As DNA, the CDR3 is TGTGCCAGCAGCGCCCTAGGGGGGGGGCCCTACGAGCAGTACTTC. Residues: CASSALGGGPYEQYF.

The table lists this clone with a count of one. The chain has TRBV6-6 and TRBJ1-3, with TRBD1 as a possible D gene (6 bases). Germline CDR1 is MNHNY and CDR2 is SVGAGI (reference sequence). Trimming shortened V by 5 bases and J by 0 bases, and 8 bases separated the two germline ends. This CDR3 contains 14 residues. The CDR3 is CASSQQGSGNTIYF. CDR3 in DNA: TGTGCCAGCAGTCAACAGGGCTCTGGAAACACCATATATTTT.

This chain joins TRBV5-1 and TRBJ2-7, with 11 bases matching TRBD2. This CDR3 has 17 residues. Unmatched junction bases numbered 7, after V lost 0 bases and J lost 2 bases. The germline V gene has CDR1 SGHRS and CDR2 YFSETQ. CDR3 sequence reads: CASSLAVAGGIPYEQYF. CDR3 DNA: TGCGCCAGCAGCTTGGCAGTAGCGGGGGGGATTCCCTACGAGCAGTACTTC.

This sequence joins TRBV9 and TRBJ2-6; 8 nucleotides agree with TRBD2. Per germline, CDR1 SGDLS and CDR2 YYNGEE. V lost 2 bases and J lost 1; bases outside the gene matches: 5. CDR3 length equals 17 residues. The CDR3 sequence: CASSVGREWSGANVLTF. As DNA, the CDR3 is TGTGCCAGCAGCGTCGGGAGGGAATGGTCTGGGGCCAACGTCCTGACTTTC.

The V gene is TRBV5-5, the J gene TRBJ2-7; 7 bases agree with TRBD2. CDR1 SGHKS and CDR2 YYEKEE come from the germline V gene (reference sequence). This CDR3 spans 15 amino acids. V lost 4 bases and J lost 2; bases outside the gene matches: 9. CDR3 amino acids: CASSPGRLAAYEQYF. The CDR3 coding sequence is TGTGCCAGCAGCCCCGGGAGGCTAGCGGCCTACGAGCAGTACTTC.

V gene TRBV9 combines with J gene TRBJ2-1, with D possibly matching TRBD1 (5 bases). CDR3 length: 13 residues. Germline loops: CDR1 SGDLS, CDR2 YYNGEE. Trimming cost V 6 bases and J 7 bases, with 14 bases left between them. The CDR3 loop reads CASTSGLMNEQFF. The CDR3 coding sequence is TGTGCCAGCACGTCAGGGCTGATGAATGAGCAGTTCTTC.

This chain uses TRBV28 with TRBJ1-2; weak D call: TRBD1 (6 bases). The V end was cut by 2 bases, the J end by 8 bases, with 15 bases between. The CDR3 loop spans 14 amino acids. CDR1 MDHEN and CDR2 SYDVKM come from the germline V gene. In DNA, the CDR3 is TGTGCCAGCAGTTTAGGGTTTGGGGGCTGGGGCTACACCTTC. It translates to CASSLGFGGWGYTF.

The rearrangement links TRBV5-1 to TRBJ2-3, with 7 bases that match TRBD2. This CDR3 spans 15 amino acids. Germline V gives CDR1 SGHRS, CDR2 YFSETQ. The V and J ends lost 8 bases and 4 bases, in that order; junction bases with no gene match: 13. The DNA for the CDR3 is TGCGCCAGTTCTCAGGGCGGGAGTGGGTCAGATACGCAGTATTTT. The encoded protein is CASSQGGSGSDTQYF.

The rearrangement uses TRBV5-1 and TRBJ1-1; D might be TRBD1 (5 bases). Germline V gives CDR1 SGHRS, CDR2 YFSETQ. V lost 4 bases to trimming and J lost 6 bases, with 13 bases between them. The CDR3 is 13 residues long. CDR3 coding DNA: TGCGCCAGCAGCGGCAGGGAATCGGCTGAAGCTTTCTTT. As protein: CASSGRESAEAFF.

The rearrangement uses TRBV28 and TRBJ1-5; D call uncertain. This CDR3 is built from 13 residues. V was cut by 7 bases and J by 6 bases, with 13 bases left in between. CDR1 is MDHEN, CDR2 SYDVKM, per germline. In nucleotides, the CDR3 is TGTGCCAGCAAGGGCGGGGTTGTTCAGCCCCAGCATTTT. It codes for CASKGGVVQPQHF.

This chain connects TRBV7-9 to TRBJ1-1; D unclear. Trimming removed 1 base at V and 1 base at J, with 4 bases between. CDR1 and CDR2 from the germline V gene are SEHNR and FQNEAQ (reference sequence). The CDR3 sequence is 13 residues long. The chain's CDR3 is CASSLVQNTEAFF. CDR3 coding DNA: TGTGCCAGCAGCTTAGTACAGAACACTGAAGCTTTCTTT. The full variable domain, its missing parts supplied by reference TRBV7-9 and TRBJ1-1, is DTGVSQNPRHKITKRGQNVTFRCDPISEHNRLYWYRQTLGQGPEFLTYFQNEAQLEKSRLLSDRFSAERPKGSFSTLEIQRTEQGDSAMYLCASSLVQNTEAFFGQGTRLTVV.